The 22 T cell receptor beta chains reported below all come from one sample, sequenced in a study of blood T cell repertoires in COVID-19. Profiling relied on immunoSEQ multiplex PCR, and the TCRdb table lists in-frame clones only, not all of them. The sample lists some 250,000 clones; 88% were seen once. The specimen sequenced was peripheral blood. These receptors all stem from a woman aged 30 to 39 with acute or convalescent COVID-19.

The chain couples TRBV11-2 to TRBJ2-7, with D possibly being TRBD2 (6 bases). This CDR3 spans 14 amino acids. Germline values: CDR1 SGHAT, CDR2 FQNNGV. V gave up 1 base and J gave up 6 bases, with 13 bases separating them. The CDR3 coding sequence is TGTGCCAGCAGCTTAGGCGCGGGGAAGCCCGAGCAGTACTTC. Its translation: CASSLGAGKPEQYF. The full variable domain, completed using reference TRBV11-2 and TRBJ2-7, is EAGVAQSPRYKIIEKRQSVAFWCNPISGHATLYWYQQILGQGPKLLIQFQNNGVVDDSQLPKDRFSAERLKGVDSTLKIQPAKLEDSAVYLCASSLGAGKPEQYFGPGTRLTVT.

The chain carries TRBV5-4 and TRBJ1-1; no clear D. The V end was cut by 1 base, the J end by 1 base, with 8 bases between. CDR1 and CDR2 (germline): SGHNT, YYREEE (reference sequence). This CDR3 is 14 amino acids long. CDR3 region: CASSLSRENTEAFF. In DNA form, the CDR3 reads TGTGCCAGCAGCTTGAGCCGGGAGAACACTGAAGCTTTCTTT.

The V and J genes are TRBV4-1 and TRBJ2-7; 10 nucleotides match TRBD1. This CDR3 region has 16 residues. Germline CDR1 and CDR2: MGHRA and YSYEKL. J gave up 6 bases and V 2 bases, and 10 bases lay outside the gene matches. The CDR3 DNA reads TGCGCCAGCAGCCAACAACCGGGACAGGGGTTTCTCGAGCAGTACTTC. Amino acids: CASSQQPGQGFLEQYF.

The chain recombines TRBV24-1 with TRBJ2-1; 8 bases are shared with TRBD2. CDR1 is KGHDR, CDR2 SFDVKD, per germline. The CDR3 extends over 13 amino acids. The trim removed 5 bases at V and 9 bases at J, leaving 5 bases unmatched. The CDR3 DNA sequence: TGTGCCACCAGTGCTCTAGCGGGTAGTGAGCAGTTCTTC. This translates into CATSALAGSEQFF.

The chain employs TRBV4-3 and TRBJ2-1; weak D call: TRBD2 (6 bases). With 0 bases removed from V and 7 bases from J, the gap between germline ends came to 19 bases. CDR3 length equals 17 residues. Germline V gene data show CDR1 as LGHNA and CDR2 as YSLEER. The CDR3 bases are TGCGCCAGCAGCCAAGATAGTAGAGCGGGCCAAAGGAATGAGCAGTTCTTC. Amino acids: CASSQDSRAGQRNEQFF.

The chain employs TRBV30 and TRBJ1-1; 7 bases align to TRBD1. Germline CDR1 is GTSNPN and CDR2 is SVGIG (reference sequence). The J segment lost 12 bases and the V segment lost 2 bases, leaving 15 bases of the junction unmatched. The CDR3 has 14 residues. The CDR3 nucleotides read TGTGCCTGGAGTCCAAAACTTGACAGGGCGAGGCCTTTCTTT. It specifies CAWSPKLDRARPFF.

In this sample, this clone turned up once. This chain uses TRBV11-2 with TRBJ2-3; 7 bases fit TRBD2. CDR1 is SGHAT, CDR2 FQNNGV, per germline. V trimming: 2 bases; J trimming: 4 bases; junction bases outside the gene matches: 6. The CDR3 consists of 15 residues. The CDR3 loop is CASSLRTRVADTQYF. The CDR3 DNA follows: TGTGCCAGCAGCTTAAGGACTAGGGTAGCAGATACGCAGTATTTT.

The chain links TRBV7-8 to TRBJ2-1, with 7 bases matching TRBD1. J was trimmed by 0 bases and V by 7 bases; bases with no gene match: 15. The CDR3 length is 18 residues. Germline CDR1 reads SGHVS; CDR2 reads FQNEAQ. CDR3 coding DNA: TGTGCCAGCATAAGATCCTCAGGGGGAGTAGGCTCCTACAATGAGCAGTTCTTC. Encoded protein: CASIRSSGGVGSYNEQFF.

The genes are TRBV10-1 and TRBJ2-3; 10 nucleotides align to TRBD2. The CDR3 extends over 14 amino acids. The V gene's germline CDR1 is WNHNN and CDR2 SYGVQD (reference sequence). The V gene end was trimmed by 5 bases and the J gene end by 6 bases; junction bases not matched to a gene: 5. The CDR3 sequence is CASSLAGVRDTQYF. CDR3 nucleotide sequence: TGCGCCAGCAGTCTAGCGGGAGTCAGGGATACGCAGTATTTT.

V usage is TRBV30 and J usage is TRBJ1-5, with D unresolved. Trimming removed 7 bases at V and 5 bases at J, with 12 bases between. CDR1 is GTSNPN and CDR2 is SVGIG in the germline V gene (reference sequence). There are 12 residues in the CDR3. CDR3 coding DNA: TGTGCCTATGGAGGGTGGGATCAGCCCCAGCATTTT. Protein product: CAYGGWDQPQHF.

The chain uses TRBV15 and TRBJ2-1; 10 positions agree with TRBD2. Looked up from germline, CDR1 is LNHNV and CDR2 is YYDKDF (reference sequence). The CDR3 runs to 14 residues. J lost 15 bases, V lost 1 base, and 9 bases had no gene match. This chain's CDR3 is CATSRAQAGGVPFF. CDR3 nucleotides: TGTGCCACCAGCAGAGCCCAAGCGGGAGGGGTCCCGTTCTTC.

In its sample, this clone was seen once. The genes are TRBV5-1 and TRBJ2-5, with 9 positions matching TRBD2. CDR3 length: 15 amino acids. V gave up 5 bases and J gave up 9 bases; unmatched junction bases: 14. Germline V lookup: CDR1 SGHRS, CDR2 YFSETQ. The CDR3 DNA follows: TGCGCCAGCAGTTCGATGGGTAGCGGGAGTGTGGCCCAGTACTTC. It specifies CASSSMGSGSVAQYF.

The V and J genes are TRBV9 and TRBJ2-1; no reliable D call. The germline V gene encodes CDR1 SGDLS and CDR2 YYNGEE. Trimming pared 0 bases from V and 0 bases from J, leaving 7 bases between. CDR3 length equals 15 residues. The DNA of the CDR3 is TGTGCCAGCAGCGTAGTGGGCAGCTCCTACAATGAGCAGTTCTTC. Translating it yields CASSVVGSSYNEQFF.

This rearrangement joins TRBV11-2 to TRBJ2-1, with 9 bases fitting TRBD2. Germline values: CDR1 SGHAT, CDR2 FQNNGV. The junction had 16 bases not matched to a gene; V was cut back by 2 bases and J by 8 bases. The CDR3 contains 18 residues. CDR3 amino acids: CASSLLGRAGGGGDEQFF. In nucleotides, the CDR3 is TGTGCCAGCAGCTTACTGGGGCGAGCGGGGGGAGGTGGGGATGAGCAGTTCTTC.

This chain links TRBV4-1 with TRBJ2-4; 8 positions match TRBD2. V shed 4 bases, J shed 2 bases, and the junction held 16 bases outside the gene matches. The CDR3 covers 19 residues. Germline CDR1 is MGHRA and CDR2 is YSYEKL. The CDR3 nucleotides are TGCGCCAGCAGCCCCCGAGCCGCGGGAGGAGACTTGACCAAAAACATTCAGTACTTC. This encodes CASSPRAAGGDLTKNIQYF.

The J gene is TRBJ1-2, the V gene TRBV9; 7 bases fit TRBD1. J was trimmed by 4 bases and V by 0 bases; bases with no gene match: 6. The CDR3 consists of 15 residues. Germline loops: CDR1 SGDLS, CDR2 YYNGEE. In DNA form, the CDR3 reads TGTGCCAGCAGCGTAGCTGGGACAGTCGGCTATGGCTACACCTTC. This sequence encodes CASSVAGTVGYGYTF. The complete variable domain, with remaining parts taken from reference TRBV9 and TRBJ1-2, reads DSGVTQTPKHLITATGQRVTLRCSPRSGDLSVYWYQQSLDQGLQFLIQYYNGEERAKGNILERFSAQQFPDLHSELNLSSLELGDSALYFCASSVAGTVGYGYTFGSGTRLTVV.

CDR3 sequence reads: CASSLAGRGPETQYF. Here the CDR3 DNA reads TGTGCCAGCAGCTTGGCGGGCAGGGGGCCGGAGACCCAGTACTTC. The chain is built from TRBV5-6 and TRBJ2-5; 8 bases match TRBD1. Germline V gives CDR1 SGHDT, CDR2 YYEEEE. The CDR3 has 15 amino acids. Trimming at V came to 0 bases and at J to 5 bases, leaving 6 bases not matched to a gene. Drawing the rest from reference TRBV5-6 and TRBJ2-5, the complete variable domain is DAGVTQSPTHLIKTRGQQVTLRCSPKSGHDTVSWYQQALGQGPQFIFQYYEEEERQRGNFPDRFSGHQFPNYSSELNVNALLLGDSALYLCASSLAGRGPETQYFGPGTRLLVL.

The V gene is TRBV7-9, the J gene TRBJ1-2; D is unresolved. There are 14 residues in the CDR3. Germline V lookup: CDR1 SEHNR, CDR2 FQNEAQ (reference sequence). V was trimmed by 5 bases and J by 0 bases, leaving 10 bases between them. The CDR3 DNA is TGTGCCAGCAGCGGCCCGCAGGCTAACTATGGCTACACCTTC. Encoded protein: CASSGPQANYGYTF.

The V and J genes are TRBV27 and TRBJ1-5; 7 nucleotides match TRBD1. Germline V CDR1 and CDR2: MNHEY, SMNVEV (reference sequence). The CDR3 consists of 18 residues. The trim removed 7 bases at V and 0 bases at J, leaving 15 bases unmatched. For the CDR3, the DNA is TGTGCCAGCAAAAAACAGGGGATCTCCCCTTATAGCAATCAGCCCCAGCATTTT. Translating gives CASKKQGISPYSNQPQHF.

V and J are TRBV19 and TRBJ2-7, with 9 bases that match TRBD1. The length of the CDR3 is 16 residues. Germline assignment: CDR1 LNHDA and CDR2 SQIVND (reference sequence). With 6 bases clipped from V and 4 bases from J, the junction kept 13 bases outside the gene matches. CDR3 DNA: TGTGCCAGTAGCCAACCGTCCGGGACAGGGATTTACGAGCAGTACTTC. This translates into CASSQPSGTGIYEQYF.

V is TRBV7-2 and J is TRBJ2-5, with 10 bases lining up with TRBD1. The CDR3 has 16 residues. The V and J ends lost 2 bases and 5 bases, in that order; junction bases with no gene match: 8. Germline V lookup: CDR1 SGHTA, CDR2 FQGNSA. The CDR3 loop is CASSLKIGTGVETQYF. CDR3 bases: TGTGCCAGCAGCTTAAAGATTGGGACAGGGGTCGAGACCCAGTACTTC.

The J gene is TRBJ2-3, the V gene TRBV5-1; TRBD1 might be the D (7 bases). There are 18 residues in the CDR3. Per the germline V gene, CDR1 is SGHRS and CDR2 is YFSETQ. Trimming took 4 bases from V and 4 from J, leaving 25 bases between them. The CDR3 sequence is CASSPSRAGGWFADTQYF. For the CDR3, the DNA is TGCGCCAGCAGCCCTTCGCGGGCAGGGGGGTGGTTCGCAGATACGCAGTATTTT.